The source of this TCR beta chain is a study of T cells in localized non-small cell lung cancer. The repertoire was sequenced with immunoSEQ multiplex PCR; TCRdb's copy has only in-frame clones and lacks some. Of 75,000 to 90,000 clones listed, 84% are singletons. This CDR3 is 14 amino acids long. The J segment lost 6 bases and the V segment lost 0 bases, leaving 8 bases of the junction unmatched. Germline V CDR1 and CDR2: SQVTM, ANQGSEA. Material: peripheral blood, obtained before any cancer treatment. The J gene is TRBJ2-7, the V gene TRBV29-1, with TRBD2 matching over 7 bases. The receptor comes from a man aged 40 to 69 with stage I lung adenocarcinoma. The CDR3 sequence: CSVEDGLVRGEQYF. The DNA of the CDR3 is TGCAGCGTTGAAGATGGACTAGTCCGAGGCGAGCAGTACTTC.